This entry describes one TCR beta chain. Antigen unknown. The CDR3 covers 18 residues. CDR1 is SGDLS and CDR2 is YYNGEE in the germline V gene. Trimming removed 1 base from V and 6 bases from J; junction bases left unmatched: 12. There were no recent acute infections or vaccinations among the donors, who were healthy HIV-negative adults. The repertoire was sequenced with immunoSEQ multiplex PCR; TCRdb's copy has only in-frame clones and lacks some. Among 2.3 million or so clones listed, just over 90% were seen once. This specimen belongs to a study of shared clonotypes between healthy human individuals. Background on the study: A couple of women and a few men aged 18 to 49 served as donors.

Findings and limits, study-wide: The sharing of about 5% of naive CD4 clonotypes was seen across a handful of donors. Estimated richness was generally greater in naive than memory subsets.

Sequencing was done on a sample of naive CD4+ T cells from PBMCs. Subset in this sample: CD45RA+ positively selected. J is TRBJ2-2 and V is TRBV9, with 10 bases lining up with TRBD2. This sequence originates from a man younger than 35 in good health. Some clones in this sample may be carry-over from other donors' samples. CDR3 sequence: CASSVSPAGGPWAGELFF. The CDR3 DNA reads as TGTGCCAGCAGCGTATCTCCAGCGGGAGGGCCGTGGGCCGGGGAGCTGTTTTTT.